One T cell receptor beta chain is described in this entry. What it binds is not known. These data belong to a study of cytomegalovirus exposure and HLA in healthy donors. V lost 1 base and J 5 bases, leaving 6 bases between the germline ends. The length of the CDR3 is 13 residues. Germline lookup yields CDR1 SGHDT and CDR2 YYEEEE. PCR involved 60 Vbeta and 13 Jbeta primers. Sequencing was performed with immunoSEQ multiplex PCR; in TCRdb, only in-frame clones are kept and a portion is missing. The repertoire has under 200,000 clones, around 68% of them found once; the top ten carry about 3%. Healthy people donating bone marrow made up the donors. Study-level results: In vitro confirmation showed three CMV-associated chains to be CMV antigen specific. A link between a missense DCLRE1C variant and TCR beta V- and J-gene trimming emerged from a later analysis. Equally common other TCR beta chains were less clonally expanded than HLA-associated ones, a later analysis found.

The TCR was taken from a woman aged 40 to 50 in good health and CMV-seropositive. V gene TRBV5-6 combines with J gene TRBJ1-4, with a possible D match to TRBD1 (6 bases). The specimen sequenced was PBMCs. The CDR3 loop is CASSLTGNEKLFF. The DNA of the CDR3 is TGTGCCAGCAGCTTGACAGGGAATGAAAAACTGTTTTTT.